This TCR beta chain comes out of a study of early T cells in non-severe SARS-CoV-2 infection (dated by TCRdb to the early 2020s). Describing the broader study: Because TCR sequencing relied on bulk RNA taken from unsorted whole blood, pairing of alpha and beta chains was not possible. The investigation overall reported the following: VDJdb matching was skewed toward anti-spike CD8 responses, so virus-specific expansions were likely underestimated and private and CD4 specificities were missed.

The study was a case-control design nested within a healthcare worker cohort in London, UK, with weekly nasopharyngeal swab PCR tests and blood sampling. Healthcare workers were enrolled in the week of the UK lockdown, from 23 to 31 March 2020, and were followed every week for up to 16 weeks. Libraries were built with 5' RACE. Sequencing was carried out with a NextSeq 500. The TCR library protocol attached unique molecular identifiers to individual cDNA molecules to correct for sequencing error and PCR bias. Sequencing covered both TCR alpha and beta chains, and within each sample the abundances of alpha and beta sequences were tightly co-correlated. The study's processing was this. Decombinator V4 was used to annotate TCR sequences for V gene, J gene and CDR3. Expanded TCRs were defined as changing significantly between any two time points under a Poisson model with p below 0.0001. Abundances of TCRs were expressed as counts per million after normalisation to the total number of TCRs sequenced in each sample. MAIT TCRs were defined by TRAV1-2 paired with TRAJ12, TRAJ20 or TRAJ33, and iNKT TCRs by TRAV10 paired with TRAJ18. VDJdb, accessed 1 November 2021, was searched for CMV, EBV and SARS-CoV-2 annotated TCRs, excluding TCRs annotated for multiple antigens. Using fastp trimming at Q25 and MiXCR clonotype assembly, TCRdb reanalyzed the public sequencing data and kept in-frame beta chains. Entries that share a CDR3 protein sequence are merged under the most common genes and DNA. In this record, the V and J calls reflect TCRdb's handling and not the investigators' own analysis. This sample has under 80,000 distinct CDR3 sequences in its table, and 10% to 15% of those were observed once. Of the sample, around 4.7% is held by the ten largest clones.

This clonotype was counted many times. The antigen it recognizes is unknown. Per-base quality was not reported, and no clone a single base away is much larger than it. From the cysteine through the phenylalanine, the CDR3 covers 12 amino acids. Just CDR3 DNA is preserved here, 36 bases in frame from base 1. Trimming removed 3 bases from V and 5 bases from J, leaving 8 bases between the germline ends. The germline V gene encodes CDR1 SGHVS and CDR2 FNYEAQ. Sequenced: whole blood. In this chain, TRBV7-6 is recombined with TRBJ2-7; too little of a D gene remains to name it. The clonotype was recovered from an adult who was a healthcare worker with PCR-confirmed SARS-CoV-2 infection or an uninfected control (not recorded which). CDR3 reads: CASSFGDDEQYF. The DNA is TGTGCCAGCAGCTTCGGCGACGACGAGCAGTACTTC.